This T cell receptor (beta chain) was documented in a study of cytomegalovirus exposure and HLA in healthy donors. Findings and limits, study-wide: Common viral pathogens were later found to be apparently linked to several of the most significant clusters.

Primers: 60 Vbeta forward and 13 Jbeta reverse. Sequenced by immunoSEQ multiplex PCR; TCRdb stores in-frame clones only, minus some. This table holds roughly 80,000 clones, about 69% found once. Of note for this clone: Its antigen is unknown.

Germline assignment: CDR1 LNHNV and CDR2 YYDKDF (reference sequence). Trimming left V 0 bases short and J 0 bases short, with 6 bases between. This CDR3 spans 16 amino acids. The sequencing sample was made of PBMCs. The receptor comes from a woman in her 40s in good health and CMV-seropositive. This chain links TRBV15 with TRBJ1-6; D unclear. The CDR3 protein is CATSRERSSYNSPLHF. The CDR3 DNA reads as TGTGCCACCAGCAGAGAGAGGAGCTCCTATAATTCACCCCTCCACTTT.